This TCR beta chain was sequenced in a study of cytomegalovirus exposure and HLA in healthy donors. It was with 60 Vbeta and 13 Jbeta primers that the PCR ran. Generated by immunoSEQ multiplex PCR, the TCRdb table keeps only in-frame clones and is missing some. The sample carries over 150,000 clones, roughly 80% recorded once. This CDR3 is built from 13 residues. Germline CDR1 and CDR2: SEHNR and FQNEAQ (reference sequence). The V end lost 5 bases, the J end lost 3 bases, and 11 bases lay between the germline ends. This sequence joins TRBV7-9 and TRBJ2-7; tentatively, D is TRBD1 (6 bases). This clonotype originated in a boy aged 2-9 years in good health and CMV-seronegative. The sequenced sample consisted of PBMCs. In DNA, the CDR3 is TGTGCCAGCAGCGCCGGACAGAACTACGAGCAGTACTTC. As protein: CASSAGQNYEQYF.